This T cell receptor (beta chain) was profiled in a study of beta chain features in type 1 diabetes. About the study: Examination of sorted cells across all samples involved around 100,000,000 cells.

Whole-study results and caveats: Insertion counts at VDJ junctions were lower in type 1 diabetes patients, who also showed more deletions there. A closer apparent resemblance between naive, central memory and Treg TCRB repertoires was seen in patients than in healthy donors.

This CDR3 region has 16 residues. Points on this clone: What it binds is unknown.

cDNA synthesis used the whole RNA isolate, giving expressed TCRB sequences. TCRdb keeps only in-frame clones here, not all; method: immunoSEQ multiplex PCR. In the table there are 65,000 to 100,000 clones, roughly 30% of which are singletons. Every donor had blood drawn once into heparin, roughly 110 mL on average. V and J are TRBV21-1 and TRBJ2-1; TRBD1, the table's D call, lacks a check against the DNA. TRBV21-1 is listed as a pseudogene. Source material: stem cell memory CD4+ T cells from blood. The origin of this receptor is a woman under 30 in good health. The CDR3 DNA reads as TGTGCCAGCAGCAAAAAAAGCAAGGGGGCCTACAATGAGCAGTTCTTC. This translates into CASSKKSKGAYNEQFF.